The source of this T cell receptor beta chain is a study of T cell responses to AZD1222 COVID-19 vaccine. In its sample, this clone was seen a few times. Trimming pared 5 bases from V and 7 bases from J, leaving 15 bases between. The length of the CDR3 is 14 residues. From germline, CDR1 is MNHEY and CDR2 SVGAGI. Generated by immunoSEQ multiplex PCR, the TCRdb table keeps only in-frame clones and is missing some. This repertoire shows 120,000 or so clones, 92% found once; its top ten account for over 0.95%. This clonotype was sampled from an adult in good health. The rearrangement uses TRBV6-5 and TRBJ1-5; possible D gene TRBD1, 5 bases. The sequenced sample was peripheral blood, obtained on day 0 of AZD1222 vaccination. This CDR3 is CASSPGRGDQPQHF. CDR3 DNA sequence: TGTGCCAGCAGTCCAGGGCGCGGTGACCAGCCCCAGCATTTT.